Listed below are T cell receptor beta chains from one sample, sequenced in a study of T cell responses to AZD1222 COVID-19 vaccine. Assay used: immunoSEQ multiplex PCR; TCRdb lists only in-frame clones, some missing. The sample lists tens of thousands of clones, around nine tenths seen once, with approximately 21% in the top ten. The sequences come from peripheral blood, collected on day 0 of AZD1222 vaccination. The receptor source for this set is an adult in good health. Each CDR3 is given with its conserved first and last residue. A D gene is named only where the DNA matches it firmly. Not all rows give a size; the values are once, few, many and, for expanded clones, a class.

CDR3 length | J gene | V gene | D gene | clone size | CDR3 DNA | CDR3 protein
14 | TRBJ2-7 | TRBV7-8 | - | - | TGTGCCAGCAGCTTAAGGACAGAGTCCTACGAGCAGTACTTC | CASSLRTESYEQYF
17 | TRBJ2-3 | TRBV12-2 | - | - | TGTGCAAGTCGCTTCAACGGACAGGGGGCGAAGTCAGATACGCAGTATTTT | CASRFNGQGAKSDTQYF
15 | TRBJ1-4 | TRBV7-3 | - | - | TGTGCCAGCAGCTTAAGGCAGGCAACTAATGAAAAACTGTTTTTT | CASSLRQATNEKLFF
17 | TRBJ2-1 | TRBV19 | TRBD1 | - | TGTGCCAGTAGTATAACCCCTTACAGGGGTTCCTACAATGAGCAGTTCTTC | CASSITPYRGSYNEQFF
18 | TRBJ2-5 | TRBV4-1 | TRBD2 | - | TGCGCCAGCAGCCAAGAGAGGAGTGGACTAGCGGGGCGGGAGACCCAGTACTTC | CASSQERSGLAGRETQYF
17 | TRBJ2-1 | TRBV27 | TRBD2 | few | TGTGCCAGCAGTTCATGGACTAGCGGAAGCTCCTACAATGAGCAGTTCTTC | CASSSWTSGSSYNEQFF
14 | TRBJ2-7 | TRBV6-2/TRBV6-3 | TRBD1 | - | TGTGCCAGCAGTTACGGCGGACAGGGCTACGAGCAGTACTTC | CASSYGGQGYEQYF
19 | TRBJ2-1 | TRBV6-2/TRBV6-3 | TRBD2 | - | TGTGCCAGCAGTCGGCGGGCTAGCGGGAGTTTCTCCCTGTACAATGAGCAGTTCTTC | CASSRRASGSFSLYNEQFF
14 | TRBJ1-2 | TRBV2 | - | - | TGTGCCAGCGCCGACACTCGGAGAAACTATGGCTACACCTTC | CASADTRRNYGYTF
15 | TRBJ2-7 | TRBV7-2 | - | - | TGTGCCAGCAGCTTAGCAGAGGGTGGGCAATACGAGCAGTACTTC | CASSLAEGGQYEQYF
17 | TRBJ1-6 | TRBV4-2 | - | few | TGTGCCAGCAGCCAAGGACTGATCAGCTCCTATAATTCACCCCTCCACTTT | CASSQGLISSYNSPLHF
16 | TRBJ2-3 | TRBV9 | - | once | TGTGCCAGCAGCGTAGAAAGCCCTGGGGTGACAGATACGCAGTATTTT | CASSVESPGVTDTQYF
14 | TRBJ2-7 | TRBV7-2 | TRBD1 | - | TGTGCCAGCAGCGGGGGGACAGGGCCCTACGAGCAGTACTTC | CASSGGTGPYEQYF
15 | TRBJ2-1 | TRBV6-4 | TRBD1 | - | TGTGCCAGCAGTGAGCGACAGGGGGCTTACAATGAGCAGTTCTTC | CASSERQGAYNEQFF
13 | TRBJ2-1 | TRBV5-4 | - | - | TGTGCCAGCAGTGGGCATTCCTACAATGAGCAGTTCTTC | CASSGHSYNEQFF
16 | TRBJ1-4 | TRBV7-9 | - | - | TGTGCCAGCAGCTTGGAAGGGAGAGGGAGACACGAAAAACTGTTTTTT | CASSLEGRGRHEKLFF
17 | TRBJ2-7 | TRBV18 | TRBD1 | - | TGTGCCAGCTCACCCTCCGATCGACAGGGGTCATCCTACGAGCAGTACTTC | CASSPSDRQGSSYEQYF
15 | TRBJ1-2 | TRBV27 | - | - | TGTGCCAGCAGTTTAGCCGGGACGGACCCCTATGGCTACACCTTC | CASSLAGTDPYGYTF